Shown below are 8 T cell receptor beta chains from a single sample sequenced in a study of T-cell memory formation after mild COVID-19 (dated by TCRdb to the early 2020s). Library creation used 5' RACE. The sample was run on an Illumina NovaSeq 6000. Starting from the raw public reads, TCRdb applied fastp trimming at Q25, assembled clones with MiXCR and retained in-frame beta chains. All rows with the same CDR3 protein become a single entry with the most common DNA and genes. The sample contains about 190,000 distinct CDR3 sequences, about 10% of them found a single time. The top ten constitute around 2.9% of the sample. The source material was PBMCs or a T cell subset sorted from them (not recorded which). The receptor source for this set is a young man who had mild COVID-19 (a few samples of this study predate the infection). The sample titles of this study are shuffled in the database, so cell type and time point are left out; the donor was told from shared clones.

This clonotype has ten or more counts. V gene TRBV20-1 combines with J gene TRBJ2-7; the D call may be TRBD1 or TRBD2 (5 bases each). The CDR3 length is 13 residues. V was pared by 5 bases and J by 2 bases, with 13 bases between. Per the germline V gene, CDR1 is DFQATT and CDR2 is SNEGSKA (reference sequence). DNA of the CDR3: TGCAGTGCTCCAAAGAGGGACCCCTACGAGCAGTACGTC. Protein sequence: CSAPKRDPYEQYV.

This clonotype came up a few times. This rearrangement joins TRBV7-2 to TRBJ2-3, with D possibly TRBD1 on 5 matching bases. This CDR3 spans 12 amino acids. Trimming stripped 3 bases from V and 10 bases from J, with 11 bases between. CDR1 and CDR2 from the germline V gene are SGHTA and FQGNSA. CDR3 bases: TGTGCCAGCAGCTTCCAGGGATATGCGCAGTATTTT. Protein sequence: CASSFQGYAQYF.

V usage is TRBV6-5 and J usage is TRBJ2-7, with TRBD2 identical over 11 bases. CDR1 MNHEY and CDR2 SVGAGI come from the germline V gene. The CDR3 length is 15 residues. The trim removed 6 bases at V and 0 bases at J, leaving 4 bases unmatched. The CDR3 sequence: CASRTGTSGSYEQYF. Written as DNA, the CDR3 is TGTGCCAGCAGGACTGGGACTAGCGGCTCCTACGAGCAGTACTTC.

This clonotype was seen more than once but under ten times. The CDR3 loop reads CASSYWRGNTDTQYF. In DNA, the CDR3 is TGTGCCAGCAGCTATTGGCGGGGGAACACAGATACGCAGTATTTT. J is TRBJ2-3 and V is TRBV7-9, with 7 bases matching TRBD2. The CDR3 runs 15 residues. Germline V lookup: CDR1 SEHNR, CDR2 FQNEAQ (reference sequence). Unmatched junction bases numbered 6, after V lost 4 bases and J lost 2 bases.

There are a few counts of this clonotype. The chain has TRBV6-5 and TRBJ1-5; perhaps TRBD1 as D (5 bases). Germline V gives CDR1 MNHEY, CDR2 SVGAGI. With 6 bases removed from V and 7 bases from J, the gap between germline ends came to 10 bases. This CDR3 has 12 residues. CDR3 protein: CASSQGRQPQHF. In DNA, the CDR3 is TGTGCCAGCAGCCAGGGTAGGCAGCCCCAGCATTTT.

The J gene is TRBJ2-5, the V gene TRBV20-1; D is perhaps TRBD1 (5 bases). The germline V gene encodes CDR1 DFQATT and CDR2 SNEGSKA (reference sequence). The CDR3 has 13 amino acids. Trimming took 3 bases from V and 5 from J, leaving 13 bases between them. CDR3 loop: CSARQGTGETQYF. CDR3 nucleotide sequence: TGCAGTGCTAGGCAGGGAACGGGCGAGACCCAGTACTTC.

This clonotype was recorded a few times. The CDR3 region is CASSPRDRDTGELFF. The CDR3 region has the DNA TGTGCCAGCAGCCCCCGGGACAGGGACACCGGGGAGCTGTTTTTT. The J gene is TRBJ2-2, the V gene TRBV14; 9 nucleotides line up with TRBD1. J was trimmed by 3 bases and V by 4 bases; bases with no gene match: 3. CDR1 is SGHDN and CDR2 is FVKESK in the germline V gene. There are 15 residues in the CDR3. The full variable domain, its missing parts supplied by reference TRBV14 and TRBJ2-2, is EAGVTQFPSHSVIEKGQTVTLRCDPISGHDNLYWYRRVMGKEIKFLLHFVKESKQDESGMPNNRFLAERTGGTYSTLKVQPAELEDSGVYFCASSPRDRDTGELFFGEGSRLTVL.

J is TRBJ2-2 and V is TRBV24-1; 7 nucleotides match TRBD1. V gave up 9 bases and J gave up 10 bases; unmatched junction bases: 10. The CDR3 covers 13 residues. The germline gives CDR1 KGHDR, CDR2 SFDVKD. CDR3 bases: TGTGCCACCCGAAAAGAGGGGGCCGTGGAGCTGTTTTTT. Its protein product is CATRKEGAVELFF.